The source of this TCR beta chain is a study of T cells expressing NK-cell markers. The wider study: It was sorted CD3+CD56+NKG2C+, CD3+CD56+NKG2C- and CD3+CD56-NKG2C+ T cells that supplied the TCR beta repertoires.

As to this clonotype: Its antigen is unknown.

Study observations and caveats: Clarity on HCMV specificity was lacking for the expanded NKG2C+ T cell clones. Of the CD8+ T cell pool in five or six donors, roughly 1.0-7.5% was accounted for by dominant NKG2C+ clonotypes.

Production of TCR beta cDNA relied on 5'RACE template switching with UMIs. TCRdb reprocessed the 5' RACE reads and stores each CDR3 protein as one record, lacking DNA. The sample table sets out about 380,000 distinct CDR3 sequences. Sample: blood T cells: a sorted CD56 or NKG2C T cell subset, CD4+ or CD8+ T cells, or bulk PBMC T cells (not recorded which). The receptor was isolated from a man aged 18-70 years in good health.

The CDR3 protein is CASSPGGRNTGELFF. The chain couples TRBV11-3 to TRBJ2-2; the D gene TCRdb calls, TRBD1, cannot be checked with no DNA. The germline V gene encodes CDR1 SGHNT and CDR2 YENEEA. The CDR3 has 15 residues.